What follows are 17 T cell receptor beta chains derived from one specimen sequenced in a study of T cells expressing NK-cell markers (TCRdb year 2020). Library construction relied on 5' RACE. For sequencing, an Illumina HiSeq 2000 was employed. TCRdb reanalyzed the reads, keeping one entry per CDR3 protein sequence and omitting DNA. The sample table includes 200,000 to 300,000 distinct CDR3 sequences. The top ten clonotypes cover approximately 0.42% of the sample. The sample comprised blood T cells: a sorted CD56 or NKG2C T cell subset, CD4+ or CD8+ T cells, or bulk PBMC T cells (not recorded which). The source of these receptors is a man aged 18 to 35 in good health. Donor details come from another sample of the same person, matched by shared clones.

J is TRBJ2-5 and V is TRBV28; the TCRdb call, TRBD2, lacks DNA for checking. The CDR3 contains 15 residues. Germline CDR1 MDHEN, CDR2 SYDVKM. CDR3 protein: CASSSHSGGRETQYF.

The chain links TRBV30 to TRBJ2-7; lacking DNA, the TRBD1 call made by TCRdb goes unchecked. CDR3 length: 14 amino acids. Germline CDR1 reads GTSNPN; CDR2 reads SVGIG (reference sequence). The CDR3 reads CAWRDRGNPYEQYF.

This sequence joins TRBV5-1 and TRBJ2-6; without DNA, the TCRdb call of TRBD1 cannot be checked. The CDR3 is 18 residues long. CDR1 and CDR2 from the germline V gene are SGHRS and YFSETQ. Here the CDR3 reads CASSFSPGSYSGANVLTF.

The chain joins TRBV12-3 or TRBV12-4 to TRBJ1-3. This CDR3 has 15 residues. The CDR3 sequence: CASRDAGPSGNTIYF.

V is TRBV29-1 and J is TRBJ2-3; the TCRdb D gene call, TRBD1, has no DNA to confirm it. Germline V CDR1 and CDR2: SQVTM, ANQGSEA. There are 14 residues in the CDR3. CDR3 loop: CSVEAPGSTDTQYF.

The genes are TRBV23-1 and TRBJ2-7; TCRdb indicates TRBD1, and absent DNA this call remains unverified. TRBV23-1 qualifies as an ORF whose function is uncertain. CDR3 length equals 17 residues. CDR3 sequence: CASSHREGGRKHYEQYF.

This chain connects TRBV9 to TRBJ2-1; checking the TCRdb D call of TRBD2 is not possible without DNA. This CDR3 region has 16 residues. The germline gives CDR1 SGDLS, CDR2 YYNGEE. The CDR3 is CASNPGTSGIAYEQFF. The full variable domain, in which reference TRBV9 and TRBJ2-1 provide the parts outside the CDR3, is DSGVTQTPKHLITATGQRVTLRCSPRSGDLSVYWYQQSLDQGLQFLIQYYNGEERAKGNILERFSAQQFPDLHSELNLSSLELGDSALYFCASNPGTSGIAYEQFFGPGTRLTVL.

The CDR3 spells CASSAPGLAHNEQFF. The gene calls are TRBV7-8 and TRBJ2-1; TCRdb picks TRBD2, but there is no DNA to check that call. Germline V gene sequence: CDR1 SGHVS, CDR2 FQNEAQ. The CDR3 has 15 residues.

The V call is TRBV5-1, the J call TRBJ2-7; lacking DNA, the TRBD2 call made by TCRdb goes unchecked. Germline V CDR1 and CDR2: SGHRS, YFSETQ. This CDR3 is 15 amino acids long. The CDR3 sequence is CASSPQRTPSYEQYF.

This chain connects TRBV20-1 to TRBJ2-7; TCRdb selects TRBD2, and the lack of DNA leaves this call unchecked. The CDR3 runs to 14 residues. The germline CDR1 and CDR2 sequences are DFQATT and SNEGSKA (reference sequence). The CDR3 protein is CSASGREGTYEQYF.

The genes are TRBV4-3 and TRBJ2-5; no DNA is available, so the TRBD1 call from TCRdb remains unchecked. The CDR3 has 16 residues. In germline, CDR1 is LGHNA, CDR2 YSLEER. The CDR3 here is CASSQQSTRGHETQYF.

The gene calls are TRBV29-1 and TRBJ2-2; TCRdb reports TRBD1, a call that lacks DNA to check it against. CDR3 length equals 15 residues. The germline gives CDR1 SQVTM, CDR2 ANQGSEA. The CDR3 reads CSVRQTGTGPGELFF.

The chain is built from TRBV10-3 and TRBJ1-2; TCRdb picks TRBD1, but there is no DNA to check that call. In germline, CDR1 is ENHRY, CDR2 SYGVKD. This CDR3 contains 14 residues. The CDR3: CATVDSLFYFGYTF.

V gene TRBV20-1 combines with J gene TRBJ2-3. Germline-derived CDR1 and CDR2 are DFQATT and SNEGSKA (reference sequence). The CDR3 contains 14 residues. CDR3 region: CSAREGSSTDTQYF.

The chain employs TRBV20-1 and TRBJ1-4; with no DNA, the TCRdb D assignment of TRBD1 cannot be verified. Germline CDR1 reads DFQATT; CDR2 reads SNEGSKA (reference sequence). The CDR3 has 18 amino acids. This CDR3 reads CSATSRDRGPPRSEKLFF.

This chain uses TRBV20-1 with TRBJ2-7; TCRdb's D call of TRBD1 is untestable without DNA. The CDR3 runs 15 residues. Germline V lookup: CDR1 DFQATT, CDR2 SNEGSKA (reference sequence). Here the CDR3 reads CSARPPGTANYEQYF.

The chain is built from TRBV7-2 and TRBJ2-5. Germline CDR1 is SGHTA and CDR2 is FQGNSA. This CDR3 region has 15 residues. The CDR3 is CASSLSAAIQETQYF.